The subject of this entry is one TCR beta chain. These data originate in a study of shared clonotypes between healthy human individuals. The CDR3 spans 16 residues. V trimming: 2 bases; J trimming: 1 base; junction bases outside the gene matches: 8. CDR1 is SGHTA and CDR2 is FQGNSA in the germline V gene. The naive CD8 fraction comprised CD45RO-negative cells positively selected for CCR7 and excluded terminally differentiated effector memory CD45RA+ cells. Clones were sequenced by immunoSEQ multiplex PCR, and TCRdb holds only the in-frame ones, with some missing. The sample lists about 750,000 clones; about 91% were seen once.

The origin of this receptor is a man younger than 40 in good health. Input material: naive CD8+ T cells sorted from blood. The V gene is TRBV7-2, the J gene TRBJ2-7, with 7 bases that match TRBD1. The CDR3 DNA reads as TGTGCCAGCAGCTTAACGGGACAGACCCTATCCTACGAGCAGTACTTC. Translating gives CASSLTGQTLSYEQYF.